This TCR beta chain is from a study of control samples from healthy donors and cancer patients (dated by TCRdb to 2018 to 2020). Library creation used the immunoSEQ multiplex PCR assay. Held by TCRdb, this immuneACCESS table contains in-frame sequences only and omits some clones. Under half of the omission traces to an unresolved V gene where checked; the cause of the rest is unknown. This sample holds 170,000 or so clones; 85% to 95% were observed only once. In total, the top ten clones hold 1.2% to 1.5% of the sample. This clone was observed a handful of times. What antigen it recognizes has not been identified. No base qualities exist here, and no much larger clone lies one base off it. Its CDR3 holds 14 amino acids, cysteine through phenylalanine. The entry retains the CDR3 DNA only, 42 bases that are in frame from base 1. V trim: 6 bases; J trim: 1 base; unmatched bases: 3. CDR1 is given as SNHLY and CDR2 as FYNNEI, both from the germline V gene.

The sequenced material came from blood. This receptor was identified in a woman between 18 and 29 years old in good health. The sequence links TRBV2 to TRBJ2-7; 10 nucleotides in the junction match TRBD2. The sequenced DNA is TGTGCCAGCAGGGAGCGGGAGGGGTCCTACGAGCAGTACTTC. The encoded protein is CASREREGSYEQYF.